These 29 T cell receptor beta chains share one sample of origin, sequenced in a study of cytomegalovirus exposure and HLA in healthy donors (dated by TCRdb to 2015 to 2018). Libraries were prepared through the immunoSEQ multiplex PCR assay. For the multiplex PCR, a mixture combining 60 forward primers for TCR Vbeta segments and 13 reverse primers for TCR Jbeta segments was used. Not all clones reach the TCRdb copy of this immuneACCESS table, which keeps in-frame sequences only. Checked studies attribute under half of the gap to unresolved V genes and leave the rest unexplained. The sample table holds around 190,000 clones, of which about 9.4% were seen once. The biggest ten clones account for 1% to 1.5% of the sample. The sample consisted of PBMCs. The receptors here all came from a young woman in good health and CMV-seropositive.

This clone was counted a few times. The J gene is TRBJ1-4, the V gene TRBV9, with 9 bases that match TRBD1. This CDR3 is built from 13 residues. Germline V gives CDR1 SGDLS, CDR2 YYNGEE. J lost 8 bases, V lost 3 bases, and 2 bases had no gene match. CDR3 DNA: TGTGCCAGCAGCGCAGGACAGGGGGAAAAACTGTTTTTT. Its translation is CASSAGQGEKLFF.

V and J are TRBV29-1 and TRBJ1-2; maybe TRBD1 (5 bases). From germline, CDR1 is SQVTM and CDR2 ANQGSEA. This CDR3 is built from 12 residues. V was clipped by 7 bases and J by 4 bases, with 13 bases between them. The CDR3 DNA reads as TGCAGCGCAGACAGTTATTCCTATGGCTACACCTTC. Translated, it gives CSADSYSYGYTF.

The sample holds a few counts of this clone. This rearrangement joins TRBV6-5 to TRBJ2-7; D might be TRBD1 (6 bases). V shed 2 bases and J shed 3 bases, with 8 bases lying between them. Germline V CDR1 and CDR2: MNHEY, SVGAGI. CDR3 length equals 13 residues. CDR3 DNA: TGTGCCAGCAGTTACGACAGGAACTACGAGCAGTACTTC. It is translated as CASSYDRNYEQYF.

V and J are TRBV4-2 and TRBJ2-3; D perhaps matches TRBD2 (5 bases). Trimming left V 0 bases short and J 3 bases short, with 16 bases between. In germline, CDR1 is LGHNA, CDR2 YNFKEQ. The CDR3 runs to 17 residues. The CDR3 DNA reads TGTGCCAGCAGCCAAGATAACGGGGTATCTGGGACAGATACGCAGTATTTT. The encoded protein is CASSQDNGVSGTDTQYF.

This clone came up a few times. In DNA form, the CDR3 reads TGTGCCAGCACAGACAGGGCTGGGGCCAACGTCCTGACTTTC. It codes for CASTDRAGANVLTF. This chain connects TRBV11-2 to TRBJ2-6; 7 bases line up with TRBD1. V lost 7 bases and J lost 2; bases outside the gene matches: 2. The CDR3 is 14 amino acids. The V gene's germline CDR1 is SGHAT and CDR2 FQNNGV.

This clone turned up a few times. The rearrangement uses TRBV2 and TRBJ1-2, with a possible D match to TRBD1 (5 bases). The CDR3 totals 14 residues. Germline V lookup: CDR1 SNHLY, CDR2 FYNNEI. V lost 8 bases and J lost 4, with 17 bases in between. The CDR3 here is CASVGRALSYGYTF. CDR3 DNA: TGTGCCAGCGTCGGCAGGGCCCTGTCCTATGGCTACACCTTC.

CDR3 DNA sequence: TGCGCCAGCAGCCTTAACATAGCGGGAGGGCCGGTGACCTACAATGAGCAGTTCTTC. Protein sequence: CASSLNIAGGPVTYNEQFF. The rearrangement joins TRBV4-1 to TRBJ2-1, with 11 bases matching TRBD2. V lost 4 bases to trimming and J lost 2 bases; unmatched junction nucleotides: 13. The V gene's germline CDR1 is MGHRA and CDR2 YSYEKL. This CDR3 region has 19 residues.

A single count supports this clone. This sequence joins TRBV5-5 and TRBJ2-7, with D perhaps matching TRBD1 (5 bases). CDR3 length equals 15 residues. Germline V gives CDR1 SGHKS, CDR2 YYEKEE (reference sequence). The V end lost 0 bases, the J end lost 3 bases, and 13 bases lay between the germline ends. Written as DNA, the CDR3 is TGTGCCAGCAGCTTGGTGACAGAAGCTAGCTACGAGCAGTACTTC. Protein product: CASSLVTEASYEQYF.

CDR3 sequence (DNA): TGTGCCAGTAGGACAGGTCGGGAGCAGTACTTC. Its translation: CASRTGREQYF. The rearrangement uses TRBV2 and TRBJ2-7; 7 bases are shared with TRBD1. The length of the CDR3 is 11 residues. CDR1 is SNHLY, CDR2 FYNNEI, per germline. Trimming cost V 9 bases and J 7 bases; bases outside gene matches: 6. Full variable domain (remainder filled in from reference TRBV2 and TRBJ2-7): EPEVTQTPSHQVTQMGQEVILRCVPISNHLYFYWYRQILGQKVEFLVSFYNNEISEKSEIFDDQFSVERPDGSNFTLKIRSTKLEDSAMYFCASRTGREQYFGPGTRLTVT.

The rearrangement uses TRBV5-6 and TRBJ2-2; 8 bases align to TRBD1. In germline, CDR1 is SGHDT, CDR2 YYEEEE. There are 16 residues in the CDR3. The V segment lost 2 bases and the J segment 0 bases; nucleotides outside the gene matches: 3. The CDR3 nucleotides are TGTGCCAGCAGCTTCCCGACAGGGGCGAACACCGGGGAGCTGTTTTTT. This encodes CASSFPTGANTGELFF.

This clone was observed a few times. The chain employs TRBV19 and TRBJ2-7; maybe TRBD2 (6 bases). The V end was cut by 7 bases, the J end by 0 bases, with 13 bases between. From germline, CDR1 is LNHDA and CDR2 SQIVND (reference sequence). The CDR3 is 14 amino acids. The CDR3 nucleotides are TGTGCCAGTACAAATCCGGGAGCCTCCTACGAGCAGTACTTC. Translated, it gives CASTNPGASYEQYF.

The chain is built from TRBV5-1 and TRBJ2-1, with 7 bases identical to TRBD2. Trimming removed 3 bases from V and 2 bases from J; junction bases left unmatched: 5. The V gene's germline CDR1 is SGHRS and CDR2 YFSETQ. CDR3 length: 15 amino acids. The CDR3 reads CASSSSSGAYNEQFF. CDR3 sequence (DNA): TGCGCCAGCAGCTCCTCTAGCGGAGCCTACAATGAGCAGTTCTTC.

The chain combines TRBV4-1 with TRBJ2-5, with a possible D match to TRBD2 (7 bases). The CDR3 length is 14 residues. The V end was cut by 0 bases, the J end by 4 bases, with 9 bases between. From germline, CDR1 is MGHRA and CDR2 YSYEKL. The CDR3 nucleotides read TGCGCCAGCAGCCAAGATGGGGGGGCAGAGACCCAGTACTTC. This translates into CASSQDGGAETQYF.

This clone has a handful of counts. CDR3 amino acids: CASSVGTGLSGNTIYF. The CDR3 DNA follows: TGCGCCAGCAGCGTAGGGACAGGGCTCTCTGGAAACACCATATATTTT. The chain uses TRBV5-1 and TRBJ1-3; 9 bases line up with TRBD1. V trimming: 4 bases; J trimming: 0 bases; junction bases outside the gene matches: 5. The CDR3 runs to 16 residues. Germline CDR1 reads SGHRS; CDR2 reads YFSETQ.

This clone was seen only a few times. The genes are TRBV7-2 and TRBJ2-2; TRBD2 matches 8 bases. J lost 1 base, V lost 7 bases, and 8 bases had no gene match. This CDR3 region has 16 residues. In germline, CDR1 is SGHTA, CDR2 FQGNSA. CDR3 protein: CASTLGSGRNTGELFF. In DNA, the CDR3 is TGTGCCAGCACCCTTGGGAGCGGGAGGAACACCGGGGAGCTGTTTTTT. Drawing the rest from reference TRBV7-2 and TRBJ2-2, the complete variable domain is GAGVSQSPSNKVTEKGKDVELRCDPISGHTALYWYRQSLGQGLEFLIYFQGNSAPDKSGLPSDRFSAERTGGSVSTLTIQRTQQEDSAVYLCASTLGSGRNTGELFFGEGSRLTVL.

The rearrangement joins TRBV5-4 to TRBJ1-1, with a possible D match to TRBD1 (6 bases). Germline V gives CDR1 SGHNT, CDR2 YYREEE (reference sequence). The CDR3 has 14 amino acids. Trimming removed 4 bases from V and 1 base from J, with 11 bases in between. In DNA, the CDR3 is TGTGCCAGCAGCCAAGGACAGACGAACACTGAAGCTTTCTTT. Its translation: CASSQGQTNTEAFF.

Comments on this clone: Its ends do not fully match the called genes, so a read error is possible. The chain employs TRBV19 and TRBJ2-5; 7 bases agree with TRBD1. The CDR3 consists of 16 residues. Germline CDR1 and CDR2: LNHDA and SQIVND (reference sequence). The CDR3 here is CASSSSGQATQQTQYF. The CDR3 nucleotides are TGTGCCAGTAGTTCCTCCGGACAGGCCACCCAACAGACCCAGTACTTC.

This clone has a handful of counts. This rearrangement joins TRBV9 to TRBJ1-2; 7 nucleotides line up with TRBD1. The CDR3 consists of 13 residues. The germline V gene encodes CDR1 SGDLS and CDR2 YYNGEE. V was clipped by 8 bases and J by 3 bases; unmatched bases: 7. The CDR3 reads CASGRDRDYGYTF. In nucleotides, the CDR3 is TGTGCCAGTGGCCGCGACAGGGACTATGGCTACACCTTC.

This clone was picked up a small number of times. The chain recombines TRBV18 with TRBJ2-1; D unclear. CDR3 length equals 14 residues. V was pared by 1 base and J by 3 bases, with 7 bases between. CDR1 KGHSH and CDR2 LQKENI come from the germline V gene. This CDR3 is CASSPRGSYNEQFF. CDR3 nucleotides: TGTGCCAGCTCACCACGTGGCAGCTACAATGAGCAGTTCTTC.

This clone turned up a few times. This CDR3 reads CASSSKQGSPDYEQYF. As DNA, the CDR3 is TGTGCCAGCAGCTCAAAACAGGGGTCACCGGATTACGAGCAGTACTTC. The J gene is TRBJ2-7, the V gene TRBV11-2, with 7 bases that match TRBD1. The V and J ends lost 4 bases and 4 bases, in that order; junction bases with no gene match: 13. Germline V CDR1 and CDR2: SGHAT, FQNNGV. The CDR3 extends over 16 amino acids.

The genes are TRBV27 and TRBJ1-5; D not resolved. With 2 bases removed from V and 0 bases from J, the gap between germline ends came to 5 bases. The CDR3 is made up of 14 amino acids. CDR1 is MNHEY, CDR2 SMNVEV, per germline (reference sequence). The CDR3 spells CASSLASSNQPQHF. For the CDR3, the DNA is TGTGCCAGCAGTTTAGCCAGTAGCAATCAGCCCCAGCATTTT.

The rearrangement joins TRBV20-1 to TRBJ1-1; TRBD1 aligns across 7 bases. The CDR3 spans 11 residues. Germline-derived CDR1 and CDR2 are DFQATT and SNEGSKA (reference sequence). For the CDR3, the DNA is TGCTCGGGACAGCGGAACACTGAAGCTTTCTTT. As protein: CSGQRNTEAFF.

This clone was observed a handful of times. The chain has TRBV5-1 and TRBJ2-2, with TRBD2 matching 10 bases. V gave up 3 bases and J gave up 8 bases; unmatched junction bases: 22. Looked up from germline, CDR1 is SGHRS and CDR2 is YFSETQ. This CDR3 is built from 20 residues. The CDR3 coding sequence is TGCGCCAGCAGCTCCTCCGGGACAGGCCCTTTACTAGCGGGGAGTGGGGAGCTGTTTTTT. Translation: CASSSSGTGPLLAGSGELFF.

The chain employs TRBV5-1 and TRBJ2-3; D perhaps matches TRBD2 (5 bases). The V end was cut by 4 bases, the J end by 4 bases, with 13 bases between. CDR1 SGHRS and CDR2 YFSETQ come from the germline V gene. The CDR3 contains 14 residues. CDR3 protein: CASSPLMGADTQYF. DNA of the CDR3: TGCGCCAGCAGCCCCCTGATGGGAGCAGATACGCAGTATTTT.

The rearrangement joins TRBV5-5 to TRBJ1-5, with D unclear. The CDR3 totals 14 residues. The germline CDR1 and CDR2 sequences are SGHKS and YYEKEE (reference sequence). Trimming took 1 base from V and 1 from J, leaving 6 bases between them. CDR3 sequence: CASSLIVSNQPQHF. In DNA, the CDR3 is TGTGCCAGCAGCTTGATAGTGAGCAATCAGCCCCAGCATTTT.

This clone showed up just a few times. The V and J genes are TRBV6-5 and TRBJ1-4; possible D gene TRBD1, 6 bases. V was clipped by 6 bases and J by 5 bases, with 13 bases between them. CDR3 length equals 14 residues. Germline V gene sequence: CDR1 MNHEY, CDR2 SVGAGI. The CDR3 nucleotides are TGTGCCAGCAGGACCAGGGGAGGGAATGAAAAACTGTTTTTT. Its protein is CASRTRGGNEKLFF.

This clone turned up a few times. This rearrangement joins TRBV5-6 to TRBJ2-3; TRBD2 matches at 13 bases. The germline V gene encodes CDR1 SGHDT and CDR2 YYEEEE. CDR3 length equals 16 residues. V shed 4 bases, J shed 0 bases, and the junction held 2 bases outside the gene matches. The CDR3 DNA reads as TGTGCCAGCAGCGGGGGACTAGCGGGGAGCACAGATACGCAGTATTTT. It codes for CASSGGLAGSTDTQYF.

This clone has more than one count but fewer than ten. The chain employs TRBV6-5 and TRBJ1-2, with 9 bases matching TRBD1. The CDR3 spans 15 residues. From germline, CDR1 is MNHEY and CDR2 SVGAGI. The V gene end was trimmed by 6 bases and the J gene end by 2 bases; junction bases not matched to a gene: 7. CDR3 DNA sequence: TGTGCCAGCAGCTTATTTGGACAGGGGAACTATGGCTACACCTTC. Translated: CASSLFGQGNYGYTF.

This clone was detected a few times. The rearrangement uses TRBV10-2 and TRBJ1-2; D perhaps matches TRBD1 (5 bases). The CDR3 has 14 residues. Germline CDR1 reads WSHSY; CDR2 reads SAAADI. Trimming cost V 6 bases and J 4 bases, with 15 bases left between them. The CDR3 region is CASSEAPGPYGYTF. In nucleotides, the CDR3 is TGCGCCAGCAGCGAGGCCCCAGGGCCCTATGGCTACACCTTC.